This entry is about one T cell receptor beta chain. The specificity of this receptor is unknown. Per-base qualities were not stored, and no clone one base away is much larger. Donors were healthy HIV-negative adults with no recently reported acute infections or vaccinations. Every donor was a Caucasian adult living in Nashville, Tennessee, USA. Magnetic negative selection was used to enrich CD4+ T cells, after which naive cells were positively selected on CD45RA and the negative fraction became the memory subset. Blood was obtained by leukapheresis, after which PBMCs were separated by Ficoll-Histopaque density gradient centrifugation and cryopreserved in liquid nitrogen vapor phase. Analytical flow cytometry was used to check the purity and quantity of every magnetically sorted T cell population. Genomic DNA was isolated from each sorted fraction and quantified by UV absorbance on a Nanodrop 2000c.

V and J are truncated by 7 bases and 9 bases respectively, leaving an intervening sequence of 16 bases. Taken from cysteine to phenylalanine, the CDR3 has 13 residues. Here the CDR3 DNA is all that survives: 39 bases in frame from base 1. CDR1 and CDR2 (LNHDA, SQIVND) derive from the germline V gene (reference sequence). The data derive from a study of shared clonotypes between healthy human individuals (dated by TCRdb to 2020 to 2022). For context, the study as a whole: A few men and a couple of women, aged 18 to 49 years, made up the cohort. For each donor, CD4 naive and CD4 memory were each given three plates, CD8 naive was given two plates, and CD8 memory was given one plate. The study deeply sequenced blood TCR repertoires of about 5 healthy adults to estimate repertoire size and the extent of clonotype sharing between individuals. To increase sequencing depth and limit assay-specific biases, different laboratories used diverse techniques to prepare libraries and sequence TCR repertoires. Leukapheresis yielded between about 0.85 and 9 billion PBMCs per donor. Study-wide conclusions, independent of this receptor: Compared with non-shared clonotypes, clonotypes shared by all four sorted-subset donors had higher generation probabilities. Naive subsets generally had larger estimated clonotype richness than memory subsets did. Sharing across several donors was observed for around 5% of naive CD4, 3.5% of naive CD8, about 2.3% of memory CD4, and about 0.4% of memory CD8 clonotypes. Based on pairwise subsampling, the degree of clonotype sharing among donors was expected to be affected by sequencing depth. Even with the large sequencing depth, rarefaction of the sorted-subset datasets indicated that sequencing was incomplete. Sampling was restricted to blood, and TCR repertoires in tissues likely differ from the TCR repertoires found in blood. Because the study included a small number of donors, the genetic and exposure-history diversity represented was limited.

Using the deep immunoSEQ assay, multiplex PCR amplified TCR CDR3 regions from genomic DNA. Extracted genomic DNA from each cell subset was distributed evenly across all wells of several immunoSEQ 96-well plates, and each plate was treated as a replicate. Each replicate PCR for sorted subsets received 200 ng genomic DNA, equal to about 30,000 T cell genomes. Purified libraries were quantified with a Qubit 3.0 fluorometer, sized on a Bioanalyzer 2100, and re-quantified with the KAPA Library Quantification kit. Every immunoSEQ 96-well plate was sequenced on a separate single-read 150-cycle Illumina NextSeq 550 flow cell. Concerning the study's data processing: The immunoSEQ output contained only junctional sequences without quality scores, so filtering could not match that applied to full-length reads. To assign V/J genes and CDR3, sequences were annotated using PyIR, a Python wrapper for IgBLAST v1.9, with IMGT germline references. Any read was removed if the V/J assignment was weak (E-value above 1e-6), the CDR3 was missing, or the read contained stop codons, out-of-frame junctions, or ambiguous translated residues. V3J clonotypes were defined as sequences sharing the same inferred V gene, J gene, and CDR3 amino acid sequence. Percentage overlap between repertoires was calculated by dividing the number of shared unique clonotypes by the size of the smaller repertoire. Repertoire richness was assessed with RTK rarefaction, the Chao1 estimator, and Recon v2.1 estimates of unobserved clonotypes. Generation probabilities were computed with OLGA for all TCRbeta clonotypes obtained by the gDNA method from several donors. Held by TCRdb, this immuneACCESS table contains in-frame sequences only and omits some clones. Under half of the omission traces to an unresolved V gene where checked; the cause of the rest is unknown. V and J calls and clone size are given by that table; D and trimming were obtained from the DNA. Counted in this sample were approximately 2.3 million clones; about 92% of them appeared once. The top ten clones comprise 0.35% to 0.5% of the sample.

Sequenced: naive CD4+ T cells from PBMCs. The intended sense of this specimen's cell subset or site label: CD45RA+ positively selected. The receptor was isolated from a man younger than 30 in good health. Some clones in this sample may be carry-over from other donors' samples. Recombination connected TRBV19 to TRBJ1-5; the D gene is not confidently resolved. The sequenced DNA is TGTGCCAGTATTCCGACCCCGGGTTTGCCCCAGCATTTT. This translates into CASIPTPGLPQHF.